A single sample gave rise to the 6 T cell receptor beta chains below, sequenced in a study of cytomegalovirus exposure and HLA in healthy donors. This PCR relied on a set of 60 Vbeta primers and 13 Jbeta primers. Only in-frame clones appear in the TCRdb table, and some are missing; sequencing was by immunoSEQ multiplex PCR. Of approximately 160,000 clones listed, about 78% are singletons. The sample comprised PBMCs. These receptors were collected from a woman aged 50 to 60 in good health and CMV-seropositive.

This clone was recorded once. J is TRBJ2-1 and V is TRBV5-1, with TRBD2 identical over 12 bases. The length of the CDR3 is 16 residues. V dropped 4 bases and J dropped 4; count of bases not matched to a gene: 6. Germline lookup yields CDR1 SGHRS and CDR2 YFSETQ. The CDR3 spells CASSAKLAGGYNEQFF. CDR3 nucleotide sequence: TGCGCCAGCAGCGCCAAACTAGCGGGGGGTTACAATGAGCAGTTCTTC.

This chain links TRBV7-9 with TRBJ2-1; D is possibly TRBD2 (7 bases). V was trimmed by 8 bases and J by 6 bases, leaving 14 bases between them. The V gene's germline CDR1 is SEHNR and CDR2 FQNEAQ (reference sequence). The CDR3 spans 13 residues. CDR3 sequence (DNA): TGTGCCAGCTGGGGGGGGCAGGCCAATGAGCAGTTCTTC. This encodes CASWGGQANEQFF.

CDR3 sequence: CAISESPADTQYF. The CDR3 DNA is TGTGCCATCAGTGAGTCCCCCGCAGATACGCAGTATTTT. The chain carries TRBV10-3 and TRBJ2-3; unclear D gene. Germline V gives CDR1 ENHRY, CDR2 SYGVKD. The CDR3 is 13 amino acids. V was shortened by 0 bases and J by 4 bases, with 5 bases between the two germline ends.

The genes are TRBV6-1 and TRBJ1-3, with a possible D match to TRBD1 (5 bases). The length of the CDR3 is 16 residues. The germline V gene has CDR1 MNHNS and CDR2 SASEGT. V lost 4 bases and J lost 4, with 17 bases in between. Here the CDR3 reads CASSGTSGRTGNTIYF. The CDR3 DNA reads TGTGCCAGCAGTGGGACCTCCGGGAGGACAGGAAACACCATATATTTT.

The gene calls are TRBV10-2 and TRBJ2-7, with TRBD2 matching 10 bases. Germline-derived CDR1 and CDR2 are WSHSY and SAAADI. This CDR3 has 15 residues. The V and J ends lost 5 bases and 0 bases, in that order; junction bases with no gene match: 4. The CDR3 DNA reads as TGCGCCAGCAGTCCCCTAGCGGGGGTCTCCTACGAGCAGTACTTC. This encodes CASSPLAGVSYEQYF.

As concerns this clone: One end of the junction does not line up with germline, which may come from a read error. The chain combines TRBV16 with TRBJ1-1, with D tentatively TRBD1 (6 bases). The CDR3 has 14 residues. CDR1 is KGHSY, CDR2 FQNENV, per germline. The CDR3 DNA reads TGTGCCAGCGGCCATTATACAGGGCCCACTGAAGCTTTCTTT. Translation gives CASGHYTGPTEAFF. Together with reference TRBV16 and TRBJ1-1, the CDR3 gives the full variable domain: GEEVAQTPKHLVRGEGQKAKLYCAPIKGHSYVFWYQQVLKNEFKFLISFQNENVFDETGMPKERFSAKCLPNSPCSLEIQATKLEDSAVYFCASGHYTGPTEAFFGQGTRLTVV.